Presented here are 21 T cell receptor beta chains from one specimen sequenced in a study of CD8+ T cells in alopecia areata. RNA, once extracted, was reverse transcribed into cDNA for use as the sequencing template. The repertoire was sequenced with immunoSEQ multiplex PCR; TCRdb's copy has only in-frame clones and lacks some. In the table there are around 100,000 clones, 50% to 65% of which are singletons. Treatment described: oral pan-JAK inhibitor, 5-10 mg twice daily. Sequences were derived from CD4+ T cells sorted from blood, sampled at week 24, from a patient treated with tofacitinib. All receptors derive from a human donor with alopecia areata.

The chain joins TRBV30 to TRBJ2-5; D ambiguous. The CDR3 extends over 13 amino acids. The V gene lost 2 bases and the J gene lost 4 bases, with 11 bases spanning the gap. Germline CDR1 and CDR2: GTSNPN and SVGIG (reference sequence). CDR3 amino acids: CAWSRKSAETQYF. DNA of the CDR3: TGTGCCTGGAGTAGAAAGTCGGCAGAGACCCAGTACTTC.

The chain joins TRBV5-1 to TRBJ2-3; D is uncertain. CDR1 is SGHRS, CDR2 YFSETQ, per germline. The CDR3 consists of 16 residues. Between the trimmed V and J ends, which lost 0 bases and 3 bases, there was a span of 14 bases. The CDR3 spells CASSLETRVGTDTQYF. The CDR3 DNA follows: TGCGCCAGCAGCTTGGAAACCCGGGTGGGGACAGATACGCAGTATTTT.

The chain uses TRBV7-9 and TRBJ1-1; D unclear. With 1 base removed from V and 3 bases from J, the gap between germline ends came to 12 bases. This CDR3 region has 15 residues. Germline V gene lookup returns CDR1 SEHNR and CDR2 FQNEAQ (reference sequence). The CDR3 is CASSLVGLPYTEAFF. The CDR3 DNA reads TGTGCCAGCAGCTTAGTGGGGTTGCCGTACACTGAAGCTTTCTTT.

This clone was seen more than once but under ten times. This chain links TRBV27 with TRBJ1-2, with D maybe TRBD1 (6 bases). V lost 6 bases, J lost 7 bases, and 15 bases lay in between. Germline-derived CDR1 and CDR2 are MNHEY and SMNVEV (reference sequence). This CDR3 has 13 amino acids. This CDR3 is CASRVQGLGGYTF. Here the CDR3 DNA reads TGTGCCAGCAGGGTACAGGGCCTCGGTGGCTACACCTTC.

The chain is built from TRBV30 and TRBJ2-4; D unclear. Germline CDR1 reads GTSNPN; CDR2 reads SVGIG (reference sequence). The CDR3 has 13 amino acids. Trimming stripped 3 bases from V and 4 bases from J, with 10 bases between. The CDR3 is CAWSGYGKNIQYF. CDR3 nucleotides: TGTGCCTGGAGCGGTTACGGTAAAAACATTCAGTACTTC.

In DNA, the CDR3 is TGCAGCGCTGGGACGGTTGCTAACTATGGCTACACCTTC. This translates into CSAGTVANYGYTF. The rearrangement uses TRBV29-1 and TRBJ1-2, with D possibly being TRBD1 (5 bases). The germline V and J ends were trimmed by 7 bases and 0 bases, with 12 bases remaining between them. There are 13 residues in the CDR3. CDR1 and CDR2 (germline): SQVTM, ANQGSEA.

V gene TRBV9 combines with J gene TRBJ2-3; 8 nucleotides align to TRBD2. With 4 bases clipped from V and 2 bases from J, the junction kept 12 bases outside the gene matches. The CDR3 length is 17 residues. Germline V lookup: CDR1 SGDLS, CDR2 YYNGEE. CDR3 loop: CASSHPGDSGVTDTQYF. In DNA, the CDR3 is TGTGCCAGCAGCCACCCTGGGGATAGCGGGGTCACAGATACGCAGTATTTT.

The chain combines TRBV9 with TRBJ2-1, with 7 bases lining up with TRBD2. Germline CDR1 and CDR2: SGDLS and YYNGEE. The ends lost 1 base at V and 2 bases at J; junction bases unmatched: 12. This CDR3 has 18 residues. The CDR3: CASSVRLQSGTTYNEQFF. The CDR3 region has the DNA TGTGCCAGCAGCGTAAGACTACAATCCGGGACTACCTACAATGAGCAGTTCTTC.

This chain links TRBV2 with TRBJ1-6, with TRBD1 matching over 7 bases. The CDR3 runs to 16 residues. Germline lookup yields CDR1 SNHLY and CDR2 FYNNEI. Trimming at V came to 0 bases and at J to 5 bases, leaving 4 bases not matched to a gene. The CDR3: CASSEAQTGNNSPLHF. CDR3 DNA: TGTGCCAGCAGTGAAGCGCAGACAGGGAATAATTCACCCCTCCACTTT.

The V gene is TRBV5-1, the J gene TRBJ2-1; D may be TRBD1 (7 bases). CDR3 length: 15 residues. With 3 bases removed from V and 3 bases from J, the gap between germline ends came to 13 bases. The germline gives CDR1 SGHRS, CDR2 YFSETQ. The CDR3 protein is CASSSGQGGYNEQFF. CDR3 sequence (DNA): TGCGCCAGCAGCTCCGGGCAGGGGGGCTACAATGAGCAGTTCTTC.

The V and J genes are TRBV11-2 and TRBJ2-1, with D possibly being TRBD2 (6 bases). This CDR3 region has 14 residues. Between the trimmed V and J ends, which lost 0 bases and 9 bases, there was a span of 12 bases. Looked up from germline, CDR1 is SGHAT and CDR2 is FQNNGV. CDR3 protein: CASSLDGGPGEQFF. Here the CDR3 DNA reads TGTGCCAGCAGCTTAGACGGGGGTCCCGGTGAGCAGTTCTTC.

The J gene is TRBJ2-5, the V gene TRBV7-9; the match to TRBD1 covers 8 bases. CDR3 length: 14 amino acids. Per germline, CDR1 SEHNR and CDR2 FQNEAQ (reference sequence). Unmatched junction bases numbered 6, after V lost 4 bases and J lost 5 bases. For the CDR3, the DNA is TGTGCCAGCAGCTCGGGACAGGCTGGCGAGACCCAGTACTTC. As protein: CASSSGQAGETQYF.

V gene TRBV27 combines with J gene TRBJ2-3, with a weak D call TRBD2 (6 bases). The germline V and J ends were trimmed by 10 bases and 4 bases, with 18 bases remaining between them. This CDR3 spans 14 amino acids. The germline V gene encodes CDR1 MNHEY and CDR2 SMNVEV (reference sequence). CDR3 in DNA: TGTGCCACCGCCCAGGCCGGGGGTCCAGATACGCAGTATTTT. This encodes CATAQAGGPDTQYF.

The chain employs TRBV25-1 and TRBJ1-2; D is perhaps TRBD1 (6 bases). With 10 bases removed from V and 4 bases from J, the gap between germline ends came to 13 bases. The CDR3 has 12 residues. The germline CDR1 and CDR2 sequences are MGHDK and SYGVNS. CDR3 in amino acids: CATSQGPYGYTF. CDR3 nucleotides: TGTGCCACCTCACAGGGCCCCTATGGCTACACCTTC.

This clone has more than one count but fewer than ten. V and J are TRBV5-6 and TRBJ2-1, with 10 bases matching TRBD2. Trimming cost V 1 base and J 0 bases; bases outside gene matches: 10. Germline assignment: CDR1 SGHDT and CDR2 YYEEEE. The CDR3 runs 19 residues. The CDR3 DNA reads TGTGCCAGCAGCTTGTCGCGGGCTAGCGGGGGAACCTCCTACAATGAGCAGTTCTTC. Translated: CASSLSRASGGTSYNEQFF.

Concerning this clone itself: Germline and junction disagree at one end, which may indicate a read error. The V and J genes are TRBV5-5 and TRBJ2-3; D unclear. The CDR3 length is 16 residues. Germline CDR1 and CDR2: SGHKS and YYEKEE (reference sequence). CDR3 in amino acids: CASSQGNPLDTDTQYF. The CDR3 DNA reads as TGCGCCAGCAGCCAAGGGAACCCCCTTGACACAGATACGCAGTATTTT.

Points on this clone: The junction differs from germline at one of its ends, possibly a read error. The chain joins TRBV2 to TRBJ2-5; D is possibly TRBD2 (6 bases). The CDR3 sequence is 14 residues long. Germline V CDR1 and CDR2: SNHLY, FYNNEI. In DNA, the CDR3 is TGTGCCAGCAAGGAGGGGAGCCAACAAGAGGCCCAGTACTTC. Amino acids: CASKEGSQQEAQYF.

The V call is TRBV30, the J call TRBJ1-5; D is undetermined. V lost 2 bases, J lost 1 base, and 6 bases lay in between. Germline V gene lookup returns CDR1 GTSNPN and CDR2 SVGIG (reference sequence). CDR3 length: 13 residues. In DNA, the CDR3 is TGTGCCTGGAGTCGTATGAGCAATCAGCCCCAGCATTTT. This gives the protein CAWSRMSNQPQHF.

The chain joins TRBV5-1 to TRBJ1-1; TRBD1 agrees at 9 bases. The CDR3 is 15 amino acids. Losses at the gene ends were 4 bases for V and 11 bases for J; bases not matched to a gene: 15. Germline V gene data show CDR1 as SGHRS and CDR2 as YFSETQ. The DNA of the CDR3 is TGCGCCAGCAGCCCTTCGGGACAGGGTATTATGTTGGCTTTCTTT. It encodes CASSPSGQGIMLAFF. Combining the CDR3 with reference TRBV5-1 and TRBJ1-1 gives the whole variable domain KAGVTQTPRYLIKTRGQQVTLSCSPISGHRSVSWYQQTPGQGLQFLFEYFSETQRNKGNFPGRFSGRQFSNSRSEMNVSTLELGDSALYLCASSPSGQGIMLAFFGQGTRLTVV.

The genes are TRBV5-4 and TRBJ2-2; TRBD1 is a possible D gene (5 bases). The CDR3 is 17 residues long. Germline assignment: CDR1 SGHNT and CDR2 YYREEE (reference sequence). The V gene lost 4 bases and the J gene lost 0 bases, with 16 bases spanning the gap. The CDR3, as DNA: TGTGCCAGCAGCCTGGGTATGGCAGGGCCGAACACCGGGGAGCTGTTTTTT. Protein: CASSLGMAGPNTGELFF. The complete variable domain, with remaining parts taken from reference TRBV5-4 and TRBJ2-2, reads ETGVTQSPTHLIKTRGQQVTLRCSSQSGHNTVSWYQQALGQGPQFIFQYYREEENGRGNFPPRFSGLQFPNYSSELNVNALELDDSALYLCASSLGMAGPNTGELFFGEGSRLTVL.

A few counts support this clone. Within the sample, other DNA sequences also encode this same CDR3. The chain is built from TRBV4-1 and TRBJ1-1; D ambiguous. The CDR3 spans 12 residues. Looked up from germline, CDR1 is MGHRA and CDR2 is YSYEKL. V lost 2 bases and J 3 bases, leaving 4 bases between the germline ends. The CDR3 loop reads CASSQPYTEAFF. The CDR3 nucleotides read TGCGCCAGCAGCCAACCATACACTGAAGCTTTCTTT.